This T cell receptor beta chain was documented in a study of PD-1 blockade in mismatch repair-deficient tumors. The repertoire was sequenced with immunoSEQ multiplex PCR; TCRdb's copy has only in-frame clones and lacks some. Here the sample spans approximately 130,000 clones, approximately 90% being singletons. The study, taken as a whole, reports: Tumor-resident clones, often undetectable pretreatment in blood, expanded then contracted after pembrolizumab.

On this clone: The antigen is unknown.

V lost 6 bases, J lost 4 bases, and 8 bases stayed unmatched. CDR1 and CDR2 from the germline V gene are SEHNR and FQNEAQ (reference sequence). The CDR3 has 15 amino acids. The sample in question was peripheral blood, obtained 44 weeks after starting pembrolizumab. The sequence was collected from an adult with mismatch repair-deficient cancer. The chain combines TRBV7-9 with TRBJ2-5, with 10 bases matching TRBD2. CDR3 region: CASSRAGGLGETQYF. CDR3 nucleotide sequence: TGTGCCAGCAGTAGAGCGGGAGGGCTAGGAGAGACCCAGTACTTC.